A selection of T cell receptor beta chains follows, all from one sample in a study of blood T cell repertoires in COVID-19. Profiled with immunoSEQ multiplex PCR; TCRdb holds only in-frame clones, not every one. Here the sample spans over 65,000 clones, approximately 78% being singletons. Sequences were obtained from peripheral blood. Receptors were obtained from a man in his fifties or sixties with COVID-19, enrolled during active disease. Each CDR3 is given with its conserved first and last residue. The order of the fields is V gene, D gene, CDR3 length, J gene, clone size, CDR3 DNA, CDR3 protein. A D gene is named only where the DNA matches it firmly. Clone size is not always given. Where it is, it says once, few, many or a class for expanded clones.

v_gene: TRBV4-1
d_gene: TRBD1
len: 14
j_gene: TRBJ1-1
abundance: -
CDR3nt: TGCGCCAGCAGCTACGGACAGGCGAACACTGAAGCTTTCTTT
CDR3aa: CASSYGQANTEAFF

v_gene: TRBV5-6
d_gene: -
len: 14
j_gene: TRBJ1-4
abundance: -
CDR3nt: TGTGCCAGCAGCTTGCTAGGGGAGGAGGAAAAACTGTTTTTT
CDR3aa: CASSLLGEEEKLFF

v_gene: TRBV5-6
d_gene: TRBD1
len: 17
j_gene: TRBJ1-2
abundance: -
CDR3nt: TGTGCCAGCAGAGTAGGCGGCAGGGGGCCCGACGACGATGGCTACACCTTC
CDR3aa: CASRVGGRGPDDDGYTF

v_gene: TRBV3-1/TRBV3-2
d_gene: TRBD2
len: 17
j_gene: TRBJ2-7
abundance: few
CDR3nt: TGTGCCAGCAGCCAAGATCTGACGGGACTAGCGGCCCTGGAGCAGTACTTC
CDR3aa: CASSQDLTGLAALEQYF

v_gene: TRBV24-1
d_gene: -
len: 15
j_gene: TRBJ2-1
abundance: -
CDR3nt: TGTGCCACCAGTGATTCCCGCAAGCGGGACAATGAGCAGTTCTTC
CDR3aa: CATSDSRKRDNEQFF

v_gene: TRBV30
d_gene: TRBD1
len: 14
j_gene: TRBJ1-2
abundance: -
CDR3nt: TGTGCCTGGAGTGCGGGACCTCAGGGGGATGGCTACACCTTC
CDR3aa: CAWSAGPQGDGYTF

v_gene: TRBV5-1
d_gene: TRBD2
len: 16
j_gene: TRBJ2-1
abundance: once
CDR3nt: TGCGCCAGCAGCTATGGGACTAGCGGGGGGGCATCTGAGCAGTTCTTC
CDR3aa: CASSYGTSGGASEQFF

v_gene: TRBV6-1
d_gene: TRBD1
len: 15
j_gene: TRBJ1-5
abundance: -
CDR3nt: TGTGCCAGCAGTGAAGCTGACAGGGCAGGTCAGCCCCAGCATTTT
CDR3aa: CASSEADRAGQPQHF

v_gene: TRBV19
d_gene: TRBD1
len: 16
j_gene: TRBJ2-4
abundance: -
CDR3nt: TGTGCCAGTAGTATTGAGGCCGGGACAGGGAGGAACATTCAGTACTTC
CDR3aa: CASSIEAGTGRNIQYF

v_gene: TRBV10-3
d_gene: TRBD1
len: 16
j_gene: TRBJ2-1
abundance: once
CDR3nt: TGTGCCATCAGTGAGATCACAGGGGGAGATTACAATGAGCAGTTCTTC
CDR3aa: CAISEITGGDYNEQFF

v_gene: TRBV6-5
d_gene: -
len: 14
j_gene: TRBJ1-3
abundance: few
CDR3nt: TGTGCCACCCTTAGGGGCAGCTCTGGAAACACCATATATTTT
CDR3aa: CATLRGSSGNTIYF